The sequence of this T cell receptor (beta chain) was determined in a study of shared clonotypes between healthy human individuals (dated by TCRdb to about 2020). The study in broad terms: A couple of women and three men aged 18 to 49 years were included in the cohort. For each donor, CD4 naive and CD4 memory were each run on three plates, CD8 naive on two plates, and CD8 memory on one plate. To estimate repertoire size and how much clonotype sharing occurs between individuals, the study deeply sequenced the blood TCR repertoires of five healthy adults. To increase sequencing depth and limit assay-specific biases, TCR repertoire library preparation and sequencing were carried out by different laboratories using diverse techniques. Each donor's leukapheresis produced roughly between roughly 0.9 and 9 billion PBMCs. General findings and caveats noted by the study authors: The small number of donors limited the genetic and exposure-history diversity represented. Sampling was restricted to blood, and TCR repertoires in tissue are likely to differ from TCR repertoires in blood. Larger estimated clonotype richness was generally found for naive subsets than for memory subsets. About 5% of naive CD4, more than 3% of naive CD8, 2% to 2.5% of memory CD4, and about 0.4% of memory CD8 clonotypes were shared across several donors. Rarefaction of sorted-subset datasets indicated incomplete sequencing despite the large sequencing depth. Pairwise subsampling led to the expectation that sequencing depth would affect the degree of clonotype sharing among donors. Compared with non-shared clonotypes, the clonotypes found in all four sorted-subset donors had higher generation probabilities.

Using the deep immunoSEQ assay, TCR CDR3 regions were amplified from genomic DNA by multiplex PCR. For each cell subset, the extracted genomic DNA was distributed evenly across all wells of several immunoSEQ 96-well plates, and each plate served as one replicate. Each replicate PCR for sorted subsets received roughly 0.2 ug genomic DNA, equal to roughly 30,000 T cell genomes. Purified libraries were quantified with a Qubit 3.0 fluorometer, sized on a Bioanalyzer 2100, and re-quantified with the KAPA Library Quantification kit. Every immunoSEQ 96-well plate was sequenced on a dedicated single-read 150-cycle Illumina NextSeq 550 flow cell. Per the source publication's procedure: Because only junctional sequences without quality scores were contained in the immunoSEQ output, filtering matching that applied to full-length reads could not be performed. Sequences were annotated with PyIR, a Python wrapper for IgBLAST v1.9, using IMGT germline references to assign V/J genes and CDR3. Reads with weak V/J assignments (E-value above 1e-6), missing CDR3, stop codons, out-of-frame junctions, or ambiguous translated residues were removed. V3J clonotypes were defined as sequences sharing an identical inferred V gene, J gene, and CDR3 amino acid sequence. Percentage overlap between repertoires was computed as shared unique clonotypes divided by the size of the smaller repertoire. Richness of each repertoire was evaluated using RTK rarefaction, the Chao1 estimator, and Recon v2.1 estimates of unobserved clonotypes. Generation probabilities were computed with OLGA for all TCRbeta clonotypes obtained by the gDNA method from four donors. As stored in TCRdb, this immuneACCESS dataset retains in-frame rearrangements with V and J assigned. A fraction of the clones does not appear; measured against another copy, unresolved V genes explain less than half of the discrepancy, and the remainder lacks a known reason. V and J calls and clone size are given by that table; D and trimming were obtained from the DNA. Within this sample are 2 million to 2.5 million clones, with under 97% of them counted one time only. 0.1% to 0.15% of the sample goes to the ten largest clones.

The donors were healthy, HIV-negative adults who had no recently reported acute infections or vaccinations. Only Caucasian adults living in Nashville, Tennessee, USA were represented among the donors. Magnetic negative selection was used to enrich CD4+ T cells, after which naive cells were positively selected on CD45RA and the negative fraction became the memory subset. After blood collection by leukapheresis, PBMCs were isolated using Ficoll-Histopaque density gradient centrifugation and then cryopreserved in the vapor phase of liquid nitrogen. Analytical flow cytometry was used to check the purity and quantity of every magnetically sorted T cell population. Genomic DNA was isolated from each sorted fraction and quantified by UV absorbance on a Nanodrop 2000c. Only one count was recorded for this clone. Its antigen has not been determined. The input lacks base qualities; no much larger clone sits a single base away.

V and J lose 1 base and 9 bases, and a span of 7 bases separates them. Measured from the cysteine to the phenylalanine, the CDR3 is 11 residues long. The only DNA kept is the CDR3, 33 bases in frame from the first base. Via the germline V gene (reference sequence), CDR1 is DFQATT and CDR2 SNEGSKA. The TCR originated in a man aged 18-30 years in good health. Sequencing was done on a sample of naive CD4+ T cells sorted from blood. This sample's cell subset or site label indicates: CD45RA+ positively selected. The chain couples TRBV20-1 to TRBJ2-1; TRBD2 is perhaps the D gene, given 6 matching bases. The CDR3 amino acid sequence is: CSARGGLEQFF. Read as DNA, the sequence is TGCAGTGCTAGAGGGGGACTTGAGCAGTTCTTC.